This paragraph covers one TCR beta chain sequence. Its antigen is currently unknown. This sample is part of a study of cytomegalovirus exposure and HLA in healthy donors. The PCR ran on 60 Vbeta and 13 Jbeta primers. Repertoires were generated with immunoSEQ multiplex PCR, while TCRdb's copy carries only in-frame clones and drops some. The sample carries some 140,000 clones, around 80% recorded once. Findings and caveats of the study: For cytomegalovirus status, the classifier reportedly gave diagnoses with high specificity and sensitivity.

CDR1 is MDHEN, CDR2 SYDVKM, per germline. The CDR3 contains 16 residues. V was shortened by 5 bases and J by 5 bases, with 21 bases between the two germline ends. This chain connects TRBV28 to TRBJ1-1; D unresolved. The sequencing input was PBMCs. This clonotype was sampled from a man aged 40-49 years in good health and CMV-seropositive. Written as DNA, the CDR3 is TGTGCCAGCAGTCCTTTAACCCCAGGCGTATGGACTGAAGCTTTCTTT. Protein product: CASSPLTPGVWTEAFF.